These 8 T cell receptor beta chains share one sample of origin, sequenced in a study of T cell repertoires in cytomegalovirus infection. A single record per CDR3 protein comes from TCRdb applying MiXCR to the reads. The sample contains some 200,000 distinct CDR3 sequences, roughly 9% of which appear only once. Sequenced sample: PBMCs. Receptors were obtained from a human donor in good health (CMV status not recorded). Some clones in this sample may be carry-over from other donors' samples.

This clonotype was seen many times. The chain combines TRBV7-2 with TRBJ1-2; 10 bases are a match to TRBD1. J was trimmed by 1 base and V by 5 bases; bases with no gene match: 4. CDR1 is SGHTA and CDR2 is FQGNSA in the germline V gene. The CDR3 is 15 amino acids. The CDR3 region has the DNA TGTGCCAGCAGCACGGACAGGGGGTTTAACTATGGCTACACCTTC. This encodes CASSTDRGFNYGYTF. Full variable domain (missing parts from reference TRBV7-2 and TRBJ1-2): GAGVSQSPSNKVTEKGKDVELRCDPISGHTALYWYRQSLGQGLEFLIYFQGNSAPDKSGLPSDRFSAERTGGSVSTLTIQRTQQEDSAVYLCASSTDRGFNYGYTFGSGTRLTVV.

V usage is TRBV29-1 and J usage is TRBJ2-1, with TRBD1 as a possible D gene (6 bases). CDR1 SQVTM and CDR2 ANQGSEA come from the germline V gene. The V end lost 6 bases, the J end lost 2 bases, and 14 bases lay between the germline ends. The CDR3 is made up of 14 amino acids. This CDR3 is CSVLMTGTYNEQFF. The CDR3 nucleotides read TGCAGCGTACTAATGACAGGAACCTACAATGAGCAGTTCTTC.

This clonotype was recorded a few times. The gene calls are TRBV12-3 or TRBV12-4 and TRBJ1-4; D not resolved. This CDR3 contains 14 residues. Trimming left V 6 bases short and J 8 bases short, with 16 bases between. CDR3 in DNA: TGTGCCAGCAGCTCCGGACTGTTGGGGGAAAAACTGTTTTTT. Its translation is CASSSGLLGEKLFF.

This clonotype showed up many times. This chain connects TRBV7-2 to TRBJ1-5; D is uncertain. The CDR3 is made up of 15 amino acids. The V end lost 1 base, the J end lost 0 bases, and 7 bases lay between the germline ends. Germline V gene sequence: CDR1 SGHTA, CDR2 FQGNSA. In DNA, the CDR3 is TGTGCCAGCAGCTTAGGCACGCTTAGCAATCAGCCCCAGCATTTT. It yields the protein CASSLGTLSNQPQHF.

At least ten counts were recorded for this clonotype. CDR3 amino acids: CASSSDRVLGAFF. DNA for the CDR3: TGTGCCAGCAGCTCGGACCGCGTCTTGGGAGCTTTCTTT. The chain has TRBV7-2 and TRBJ1-1; D gene ambiguous. Germline V gene data show CDR1 as SGHTA and CDR2 as FQGNSA. Trimming pared 4 bases from V and 10 bases from J, leaving 16 bases between. There are 13 residues in the CDR3.

This clonotype was counted ten times or more. The chain carries TRBV10-1 and TRBJ2-2, with TRBD2 as a possible D gene (6 bases). The germline V gene has CDR1 WNHNN and CDR2 SYGVQD (reference sequence). The CDR3 has 16 residues. Between the trimmed V and J ends, which lost 4 bases and 1 base, there was a span of 13 bases. The DNA of the CDR3 is TGCGCCAGCAGTGTACCCCCAGCGGGGAACACCGGGGAGCTGTTTTTT. Protein product: CASSVPPAGNTGELFF.

This clonotype was counted at least ten times. This sequence may be a read error, since a much larger clone differs from it by one base. The chain carries TRBV7-2 and TRBJ2-5; unclear D gene. There are 12 residues in the CDR3. The V gene lost 2 bases and the J gene lost 1 base, with 2 bases spanning the gap. Germline CDR1 and CDR2: SGHTA and FQGNSA. CDR3 loop: CASSLIQETQYF. The CDR3 DNA is TGTGCCAGCAGCTTAATCCAAGAGACCCAGTACTTC.

The chain uses TRBV6-1 and TRBJ2-2; no definite D call. The V end was cut by 5 bases, the J end by 10 bases, with 20 bases between. The CDR3 is made up of 15 amino acids. From germline, CDR1 is MNHNS and CDR2 SASEGT. CDR3 nucleotide sequence: TGTGCCAGCAGTTACGTCGGAATGAAGATCGTGGAGCTGTTTTTT. The encoded protein is CASSYVGMKIVELFF.